This entry lists 3 T cell receptor beta chains sequenced from one sample in a study of cytomegalovirus exposure and HLA in healthy donors. In the PCR, 60 Vbeta and 13 Jbeta primers were used. Clones were read by immunoSEQ multiplex PCR, and TCRdb kept only the in-frame ones, dropping some. The sample shows tens of thousands of clones, roughly 82% of them seen only once. The sequencing input was PBMCs. The origin of the receptors is a man between 18 and 29 years old in good health and CMV-seronegative.

The rearrangement uses TRBV30 and TRBJ1-5; D is possibly TRBD1 (5 bases). The V gene lost 0 bases and the J gene lost 2 bases, with 14 bases spanning the gap. CDR1 and CDR2 (germline): GTSNPN, SVGIG (reference sequence). The CDR3 is 16 residues long. CDR3 residues: CAWSVSSLTGNQPQHF. The CDR3 nucleotides read TGTGCCTGGAGTGTATCGTCGTTGACAGGCAATCAGCCCCAGCATTTT.

The V call is TRBV27, the J call TRBJ2-7; D perhaps matches TRBD1 (5 bases). Trimming cost V 6 bases and J 3 bases, with 9 bases left between them. CDR1 and CDR2 from the germline V gene are MNHEY and SMNVEV (reference sequence). The CDR3 loop spans 12 amino acids. The CDR3 sequence is CASSGQGYEQYF. The CDR3 bases are TGTGCCAGCAGCGGGCAGGGCTACGAGCAGTACTTC.

The chain recombines TRBV10-1 with TRBJ1-4; a weak D match, TRBD1 (5 bases). The CDR3 sequence is 16 residues long. Deletions cut 0 bases from V and 3 bases from J, with 11 bases between. Germline-derived CDR1 and CDR2 are WNHNN and SYGVQD (reference sequence). CDR3 loop: CASSESPGLANEKLFF. The CDR3, as DNA: TGCGCCAGCAGTGAGTCGCCAGGGCTCGCTAATGAAAAACTGTTTTTT.